This T cell receptor (beta chain) is from a study of blood T cells in healthy people across ages. Broader study findings: CMV status of donors was unknown, possibly confounding expanded clonotype changes.

A remark on this clonotype: The antigen is not known.

CDR3 length equals 14 residues. Primers used in a second PCR of roughly 6 to 11 cycles were a sample-barcoded 5' primer and a J-beta primer mix. The template-switch adaptor, which had 12 random nucleotides, put a tag on each cDNA molecule. TCRdb re-called the 5' RACE reads through MiXCR, storing one row per CDR3 protein. Of roughly 1,000,000 distinct CDR3 sequences detected, 20% to 25% appear once; the ten largest clones hold approximately 0.79%. The draw of peripheral blood yielded ten milliliters from each donor. These same data were also listed under a study on T cells of mothers and their children.

Sequenced material: blood. The origin of this receptor is a girl aged 2-10 years in good health. The chain has TRBV12-3 or TRBV12-4 and TRBJ2-5, with a possible D match to TRBD2 (5 bases). Gene TRBJ2-1 matches the end of the DNA better, so the J call may be wrong. CDR3: CASRATTLLNEQFF. The CDR3 bases are TGTGCCAGCAGGGCGACTACCCTACTTAATGAGCAGTTCTTC.